The clone carrying this TCR beta chain was counted ten times or more. These data are taken from a study of human T cells and chemical hapten exposure. The study's library attached unique molecular identifiers to single cDNA molecules. TCRdb ran MiXCR on the RACE reads and lists one entry per CDR3 protein. The sample records some 70,000 distinct CDR3 sequences, 11% being singletons. This CDR3 has 15 residues. Unmatched junction bases numbered 9, after V lost 6 bases and J lost 5 bases. Germline V gives CDR1 LGHDT, CDR2 YNNKEL (reference sequence). The time point: pre-sensitization, week 0. Noted treatment: therapeutic diphenylcyclopropenone sensitization with weekly scalp DPC. Donation of samples came from alopecia patients who were 18 to 70 years old and suitable for DPC.

This chain connects TRBV3-1 to TRBJ2-7, with TRBD2 matching over 11 bases. This receptor was taken from a woman aged 50 to 65 with alopecia areata. Some clones in this sample may be carry-over from other donors' samples. The sequencing used whole blood, collected in connection with sensitization to the hapten diphenylcyclopropenone (DPC). This CDR3 reads CASSRRLAGLHEQYF. The DNA of the CDR3 is TGTGCCAGCAGTCGGAGACTAGCGGGACTACACGAGCAGTACTTC.